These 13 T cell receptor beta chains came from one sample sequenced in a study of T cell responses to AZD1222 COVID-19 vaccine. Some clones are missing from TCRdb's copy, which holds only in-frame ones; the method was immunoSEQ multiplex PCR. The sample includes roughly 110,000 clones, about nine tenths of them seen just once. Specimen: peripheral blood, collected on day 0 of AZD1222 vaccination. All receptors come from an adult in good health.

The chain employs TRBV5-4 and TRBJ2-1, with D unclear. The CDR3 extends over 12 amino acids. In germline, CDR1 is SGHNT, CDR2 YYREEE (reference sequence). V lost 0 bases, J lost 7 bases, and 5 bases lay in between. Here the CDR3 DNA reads TGTGCCAGCAGCTTGGGACTGAATGAGCAGTTCTTC. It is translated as CASSLGLNEQFF.

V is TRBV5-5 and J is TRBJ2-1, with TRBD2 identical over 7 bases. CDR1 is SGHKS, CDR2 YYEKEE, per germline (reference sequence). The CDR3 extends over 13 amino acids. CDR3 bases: TGTGCGAGGGCGGGGGAGCCCTACAATGAGCAGTTCTTC. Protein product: CARAGEPYNEQFF.

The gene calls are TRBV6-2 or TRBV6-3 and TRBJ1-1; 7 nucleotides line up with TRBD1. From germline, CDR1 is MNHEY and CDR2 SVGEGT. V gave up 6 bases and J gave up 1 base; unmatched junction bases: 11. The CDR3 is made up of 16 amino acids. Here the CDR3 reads CASSRSWTGENTEAFF. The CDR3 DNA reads TGTGCCAGCAGCCGGTCCTGGACAGGAGAGAACACTGAAGCTTTCTTT.

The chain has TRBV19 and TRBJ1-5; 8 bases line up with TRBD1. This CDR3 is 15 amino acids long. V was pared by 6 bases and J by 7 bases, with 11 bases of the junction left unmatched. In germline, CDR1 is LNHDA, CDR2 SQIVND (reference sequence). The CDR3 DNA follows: TGTGCCAGTAGCGGACAGGGTGGGATTCGCCAGCCCCAGCATTTT. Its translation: CASSGQGGIRQPQHF.

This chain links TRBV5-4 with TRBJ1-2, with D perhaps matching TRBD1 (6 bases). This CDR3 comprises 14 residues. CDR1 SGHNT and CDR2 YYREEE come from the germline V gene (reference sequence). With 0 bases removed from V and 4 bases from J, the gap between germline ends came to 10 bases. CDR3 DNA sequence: TGTGCCAGCAGCTTGGCTATAGGGGGCTATGGCTACACCTTC. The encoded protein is CASSLAIGGYGYTF.

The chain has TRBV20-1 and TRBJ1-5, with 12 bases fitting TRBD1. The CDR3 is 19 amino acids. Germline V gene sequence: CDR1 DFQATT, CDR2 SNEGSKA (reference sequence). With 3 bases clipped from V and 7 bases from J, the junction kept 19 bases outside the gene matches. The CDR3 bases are TGCAGTGCTAGTAGCCCCGGGACAGGGGGCGCGGGGTTATTCCAGCCCCAGCATTTT. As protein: CSASSPGTGGAGLFQPQHF.

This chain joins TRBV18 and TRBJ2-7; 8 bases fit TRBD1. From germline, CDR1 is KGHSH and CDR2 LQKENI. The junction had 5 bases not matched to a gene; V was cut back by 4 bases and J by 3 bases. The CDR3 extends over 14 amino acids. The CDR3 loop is CASSRTGSSYEQYF. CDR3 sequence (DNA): TGTGCCAGCTCACGGACAGGGAGTAGCTACGAGCAGTACTTC. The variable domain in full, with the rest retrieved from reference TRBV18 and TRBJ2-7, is NAGVMQNPRHLVRRRGQEARLRCSPMKGHSHVYWYRQLPEEGLKFMVYLQKENIIDESGMPKERFSAEFPKEGPSILRIQQVVRGDSAAYFCASSRTGSSYEQYFGPGTRLTVT.

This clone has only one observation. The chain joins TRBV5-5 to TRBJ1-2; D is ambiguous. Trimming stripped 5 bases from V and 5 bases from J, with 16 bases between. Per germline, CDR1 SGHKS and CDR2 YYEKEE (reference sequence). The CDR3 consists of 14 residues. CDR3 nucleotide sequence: TGTGCCAGCAGAGATCCCGGGGAAGGGTATGGCTACACCTTC. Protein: CASRDPGEGYGYTF.

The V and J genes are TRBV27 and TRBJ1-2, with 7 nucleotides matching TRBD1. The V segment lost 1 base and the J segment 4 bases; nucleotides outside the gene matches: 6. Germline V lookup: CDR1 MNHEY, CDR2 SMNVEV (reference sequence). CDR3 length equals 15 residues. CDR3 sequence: CASSLWGGQLYGYTF. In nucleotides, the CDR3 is TGTGCCAGCAGTTTATGGGGGGGACAGCTCTATGGCTACACCTTC.

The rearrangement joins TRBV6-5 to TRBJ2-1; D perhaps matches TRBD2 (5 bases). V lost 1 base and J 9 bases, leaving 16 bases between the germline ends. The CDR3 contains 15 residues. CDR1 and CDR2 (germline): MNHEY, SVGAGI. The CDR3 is CASSYFQSVATEQFF. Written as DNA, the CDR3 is TGTGCCAGCAGTTACTTCCAGTCGGTAGCGACTGAGCAGTTCTTC.

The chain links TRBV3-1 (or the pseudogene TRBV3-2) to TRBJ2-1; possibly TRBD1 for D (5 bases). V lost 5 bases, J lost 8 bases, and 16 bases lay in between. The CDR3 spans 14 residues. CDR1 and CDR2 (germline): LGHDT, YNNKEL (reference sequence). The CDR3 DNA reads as TGTGCCAGCAGCATCCCCACAGGTGCCGATGAGCAGTTCTTC. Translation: CASSIPTGADEQFF.

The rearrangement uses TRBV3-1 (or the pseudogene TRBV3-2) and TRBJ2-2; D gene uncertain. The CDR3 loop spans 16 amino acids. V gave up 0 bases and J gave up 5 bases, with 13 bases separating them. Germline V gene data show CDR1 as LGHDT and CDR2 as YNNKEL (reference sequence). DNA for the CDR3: TGTGCCAGCAGCCAAGATTCCCCAGGAAAGACCGGGGAGCTGTTTTTT. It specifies CASSQDSPGKTGELFF.

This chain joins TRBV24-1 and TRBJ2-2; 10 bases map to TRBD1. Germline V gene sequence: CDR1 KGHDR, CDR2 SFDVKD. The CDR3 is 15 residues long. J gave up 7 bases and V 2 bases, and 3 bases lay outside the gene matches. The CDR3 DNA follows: TGTGCCACCAGTGATTCGGGACAGGGGATCGGGGAGCTGTTTTTT. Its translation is CATSDSGQGIGELFF.